This T cell receptor (beta chain) is from a study of blood T cell repertoires in COVID-19. Study in general: Sources were T cells, B-cell-depleted T cells, or PBMCs; the material itself was cDNA or gDNA.

The assay was immunoSEQ multiplex PCR, and TCRdb's table has in-frame clones only and misses some. The table has 280,000 or so clones, around 84% seen once. The V gene's germline CDR1 is GTSNPN and CDR2 SVGIG (reference sequence). This CDR3 comprises 18 residues. The V segment lost 3 bases and the J segment 0 bases; nucleotides outside the gene matches: 11. The participants were between roughly 18 and 100 years old and came from under 25 US areas. Sequenced: PBMCs or T cells enriched from blood (not recorded which). The sequence was collected from a woman between 50 and 59 years old who had recovered from COVID-19. The genes are TRBV30 and TRBJ1-6; 7 nucleotides align to TRBD1. CDR3 in amino acids: CAWRVRTGQSSYNSPLHF. The CDR3 DNA reads TGTGCCTGGAGGGTTCGGACAGGCCAGAGCTCCTATAATTCACCCCTCCACTTT.